This T cell receptor (beta chain) comes out of a study of regulatory T cells in long-lasting Graves disease. TCR beta libraries were built with iRepertoire HTBI primers and Arm-PCR of CDR3 regions. In TCRdb, the multiplex PCR reads were re-called with MiXCR into one record per CDR3 protein. The table shows approximately 470,000 distinct CDR3 sequences, with less than 25% occurring only once. Germline CDR1 and CDR2: MGHRA and YSYEKL. This CDR3 spans 15 amino acids. Trimming removed 4 bases from V and 6 bases from J, with 18 bases in between. Time point defined: persistent/refractory GD, antithyroid drugs over 5 years with positive TRAb. From RNA extracted from PBMCs, the TCR library was made. This clonotype was detected a few times.

V is TRBV4-1 and J is TRBJ2-5; D is possibly TRBD2 (6 bases). The clonotype was recovered from a female donor with Graves disease. The sequencing here drew on peripheral blood mononuclear cells (PBMCs), taken when the disease was refractory, from a patient treated with antithyroid drugs. CDR3: CASSPRDGSQQTQYF. As DNA, the CDR3 is TGCGCCAGCAGCCCCCGGGACGGGAGTCAACAGACCCAGTACTTC.